The TCR beta chain under discussion was sequenced for a study of blood T cell repertoires in COVID-19. Study-wide context: Collection of acute and convalescent COVID-19 samples took place in the United States, Italy and Spain.

Germline V gene lookup returns CDR1 LNHDA and CDR2 SQIVND (reference sequence). Losses at the gene ends were 7 bases for V and 8 bases for J; bases not matched to a gene: 9. CDR3 size: 14 residues. Produced via immunoSEQ multiplex PCR; TCRdb's table is partial and in-frame only. Among under 250,000 clones listed, roughly 90% were seen once. This clone has just one count. The clonotype was recovered from an older woman with acute or convalescent COVID-19. The gene calls are TRBV19 and TRBJ1-2, with 11 bases matching TRBD1. The sequenced sample was peripheral blood. The CDR3 spells CASTRTGGAGGYTF. The CDR3 bases are TGTGCCAGTACCAGGACAGGGGGCGCAGGAGGCTACACCTTC.